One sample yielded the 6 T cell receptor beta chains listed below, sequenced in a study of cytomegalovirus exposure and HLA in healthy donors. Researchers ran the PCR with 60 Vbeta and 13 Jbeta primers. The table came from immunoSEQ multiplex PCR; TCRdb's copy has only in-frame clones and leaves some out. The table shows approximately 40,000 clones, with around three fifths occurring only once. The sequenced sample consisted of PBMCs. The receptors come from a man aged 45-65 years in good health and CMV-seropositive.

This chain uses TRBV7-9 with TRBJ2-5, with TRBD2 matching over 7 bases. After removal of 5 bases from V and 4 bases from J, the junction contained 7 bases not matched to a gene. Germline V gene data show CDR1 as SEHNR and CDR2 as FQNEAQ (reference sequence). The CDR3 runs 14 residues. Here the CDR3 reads CASSRGRGTETQYF. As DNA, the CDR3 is TGTGCCAGCAGCCGAGGGAGGGGCACAGAGACCCAGTACTTC.

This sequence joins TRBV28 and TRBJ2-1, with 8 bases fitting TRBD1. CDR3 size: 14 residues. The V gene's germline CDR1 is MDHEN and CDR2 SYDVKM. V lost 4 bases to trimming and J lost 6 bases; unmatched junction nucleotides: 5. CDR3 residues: CASSSPDRVNEQFF. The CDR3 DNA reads TGTGCCAGCAGTTCCCCGGACAGGGTCAATGAGCAGTTCTTC.

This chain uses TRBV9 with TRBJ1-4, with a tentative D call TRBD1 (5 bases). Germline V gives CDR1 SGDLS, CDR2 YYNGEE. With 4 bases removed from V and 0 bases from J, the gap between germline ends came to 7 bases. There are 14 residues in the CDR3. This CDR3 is CASSLTATNEKLFF. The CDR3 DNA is TGTGCCAGCAGCCTGACAGCAACTAATGAAAAACTGTTTTTT.

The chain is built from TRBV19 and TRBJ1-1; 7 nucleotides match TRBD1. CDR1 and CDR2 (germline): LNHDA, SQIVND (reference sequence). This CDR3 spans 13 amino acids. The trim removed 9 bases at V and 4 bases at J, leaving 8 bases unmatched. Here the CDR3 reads CASINRGATEAFF. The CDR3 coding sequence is TGTGCCAGCATAAACAGGGGAGCCACTGAAGCTTTCTTT.

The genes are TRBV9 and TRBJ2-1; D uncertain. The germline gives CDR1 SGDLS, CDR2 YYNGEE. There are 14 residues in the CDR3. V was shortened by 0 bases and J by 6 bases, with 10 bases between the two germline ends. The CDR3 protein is CASSVATPSNEQFF. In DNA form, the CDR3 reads TGTGCCAGCAGCGTAGCGACTCCATCCAATGAGCAGTTCTTC. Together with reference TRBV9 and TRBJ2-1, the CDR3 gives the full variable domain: DSGVTQTPKHLITATGQRVTLRCSPRSGDLSVYWYQQSLDQGLQFLIQYYNGEERAKGNILERFSAQQFPDLHSELNLSSLELGDSALYFCASSVATPSNEQFFGPGTRLTVL.

Written as DNA, the CDR3 is TGTGCCAGCAGTAAAACTCTTCCCGGGGGGCAGTACTTC. It yields the protein CASSKTLPGGQYF. The chain combines TRBV6-5 with TRBJ2-7, with a weak D call TRBD2 (6 bases). Germline-derived CDR1 and CDR2 are MNHEY and SVGAGI. CDR3 length equals 13 residues. V shed 5 bases and J shed 9 bases, with 17 bases lying between them.